These 10 T cell receptor beta chains originate from one sample sequenced in a study of CD8+ T cells in alopecia areata. Samples from alopecia areata patients were lesional scalp punch biopsies and peripheral blood. Extraction of RNA preceded its reverse transcription into cDNA, which served as the sequencing template. Profiling relied on immunoSEQ multiplex PCR, and the TCRdb table lists in-frame clones only, not all of them. The sample yields thousands of clones, around 60% seen once. The sequencing here drew on skin, taken at week 0. Receptor source: a human donor with alopecia areata.

Comments on this clone: The junction departs from the called germline gene at one end, perhaps through a read error. V gene TRBV7-3 combines with J gene TRBJ2-2; 12 bases are a match to TRBD2. This CDR3 contains 18 residues. The V gene's germline CDR1 is SGHTA and CDR2 FQGTGA. The CDR3 DNA is TGTGCCAGCAGCCTAACGACTAGCGGGGGAGCGAACACCGGGGAGCTGTTTTTT. Its translation is CASSLTTSGGANTGELFF.

Only a few counts were recorded for this clone. The chain is built from TRBV6-8 and TRBJ1-1; 7 nucleotides line up with TRBD1. Germline V gives CDR1 MNHGY, CDR2 SAAAGT. Losses at the gene ends were 4 bases for V and 1 base for J; bases not matched to a gene: 3. This CDR3 has 14 residues. CDR3 protein: CASSWGQTNTEAFF. The CDR3 bases are TGTGCCAGCAGTTGGGGACAGACGAACACTGAAGCTTTCTTT.

This clone came up a few times. The rearrangement links TRBV19 to TRBJ2-6, with 7 bases aligning to TRBD2. Germline lookup yields CDR1 LNHDA and CDR2 SQIVND (reference sequence). This CDR3 region has 14 residues. V lost 6 bases and J lost 2; bases outside the gene matches: 1. CDR3 loop: CASRGGTGANVLTF. DNA of the CDR3: TGTGCCAGTAGGGGGGGGACTGGGGCCAACGTCCTGACTTTC.

This clone showed up just once. The genes are TRBV6-6 and TRBJ1-6, with D maybe TRBD1 (6 bases). There are 15 residues in the CDR3. V lost 11 bases and J lost 6, with 20 bases in between. Germline CDR1 MNHNY, CDR2 SVGAGI (reference sequence). The DNA of the CDR3 is TGTGCCCTCAGCCAGGAGGGACAAACTAATTCACCCCTCCACTTT. This codes for CALSQEGQTNSPLHF.

V usage is TRBV11-3 and J usage is TRBJ1-1; D is perhaps TRBD1 (5 bases). Germline lookup yields CDR1 SGHNT and CDR2 YENEEA. This CDR3 contains 14 residues. V shed 0 bases and J shed 5 bases, with 10 bases lying between them. CDR3 in DNA: TGTGCCAGCAGCTTAGATGGGGACGGGACTGAAGCTTTCTTT. Protein sequence: CASSLDGDGTEAFF.

This chain joins TRBV18 and TRBJ2-2; D possibly matches TRBD1 or TRBD2 (5 bases each). Germline V gene sequence: CDR1 KGHSH, CDR2 LQKENI. V was trimmed by 9 bases and J by 6 bases, leaving 17 bases between them. There are 14 residues in the CDR3. CDR3 loop: CASSGTPMPGELFF. CDR3 nucleotides: TGTGCCAGTTCAGGGACCCCGATGCCCGGGGAGCTGTTTTTT.

By share, this clone ranks as large (0.1 to 1%). This sequence joins TRBV2 and TRBJ2-7; D gene uncertain. The CDR3 sequence is 11 residues long. V was trimmed by 9 bases and J by 5 bases, leaving 11 bases between them. Germline V gives CDR1 SNHLY, CDR2 FYNNEI. For the CDR3, the DNA is TGTGCCAGTCTGTTTGGCGACGAGCAGTACTTC. Encoded protein: CASLFGDEQYF.

This clone was seen more than once but under ten times. The genes are TRBV14 and TRBJ2-5; TRBD2 might be the D (7 bases). CDR1 is SGHDN, CDR2 FVKESK, per germline. Trimming left V 0 bases short and J 0 bases short, with 17 bases between. There are 18 residues in the CDR3. The CDR3 nucleotides are TGTGCCAGCAGCCAAGAATTCCGGGGGGCTATGTACCAAGAGACCCAGTACTTC. Its protein is CASSQEFRGAMYQETQYF.

The chain uses TRBV2 and TRBJ1-2; 7 bases are shared with TRBD1. V was pared by 8 bases and J by 1 base, with 16 bases of the junction left unmatched. The CDR3 totals 17 residues. Looked up from germline, CDR1 is SNHLY and CDR2 is FYNNEI. In DNA, the CDR3 is TGTGCCAGCGGAGGGAAGGGGGCCGGGCAGCTTAACTATGGCTACACCTTC. It translates to CASGGKGAGQLNYGYTF.

This rearrangement joins TRBV19 to TRBJ1-4; 8 nucleotides agree with TRBD1. CDR3 length: 23 residues. CDR1 is LNHDA, CDR2 SQIVND, per germline (reference sequence). V trimming: 2 bases; J trimming: 7 bases; junction bases outside the gene matches: 30. This CDR3 is CASSIFWLRGDRGLTMLSEKLFF. The CDR3, as DNA: TGTGCCAGTAGTATATTTTGGCTGAGGGGCGACAGGGGCCTGACGATGCTCTCTGAAAAACTGTTTTTT.